The 10 T cell receptor beta chains below all came from one sample that was sequenced in a study of blood T cells in healthy people across ages. Together with a sample-barcoded 5' primer, a J-beta primer mix was included in a second PCR lasting roughly 6 to 12 cycles. TCRdb re-analysed the 5' RACE reads in MiXCR, keeping a single row per CDR3 protein. The table records 1.5 million to 2 million distinct CDR3 sequences, more than 35% of them present only once. Sequenced input: blood. Receptor source: a human donor in good health.

The chain recombines TRBV20-1 with TRBJ2-3, with D possibly matching TRBD1 (5 bases). The CDR3 contains 12 residues. Trimming cost V 6 bases and J 4 bases, with 11 bases left between them. Germline V gene sequence: CDR1 DFQATT, CDR2 SNEGSKA (reference sequence). The CDR3 spells CSAVAGPDTQYF. The CDR3 DNA follows: TGCAGTGCGGTTGCAGGGCCAGATACGCAGTATTTT.

This chain's CDR3 is CASTLTGKNTEAFF. Written as DNA, the CDR3 is TGCGCCAGCACCCTAACTGGAAAGAACACTGAAGCTTTCTTT. This chain uses TRBV5-1 with TRBJ1-1; D unclear. V lost 6 bases, J lost 1 base, and 13 bases lay in between. The CDR3 runs 14 residues. Per the germline V gene, CDR1 is SGHRS and CDR2 is YFSETQ.

Only a few counts were recorded for this clonotype. This chain connects TRBV4-3 to TRBJ2-2, with D possibly TRBD1 on 6 matching bases. This CDR3 spans 15 amino acids. The germline CDR1 and CDR2 sequences are LGHNA and YSLEER. The germline V and J ends were trimmed by 1 base and 4 bases, with 10 bases remaining between them. DNA for the CDR3: TGCGCCAGCAGCCAAGGGGCAGGGGTCACCGGGGAGCTGTTTTTT. Amino acid sequence: CASSQGAGVTGELFF.

The chain links TRBV29-1 to TRBJ2-7; 7 nucleotides match TRBD2. The length of the CDR3 is 16 residues. Per the germline V gene, CDR1 is SQVTM and CDR2 is ANQGSEA. J was trimmed by 8 bases and V by 0 bases; bases with no gene match: 16. The CDR3 is CSVEETYYAGVLQQYF. The CDR3 DNA follows: TGCAGCGTTGAAGAGACGTACTACGCGGGGGTTCTTCAGCAGTACTTC.

This clonotype occurred once. The V and J genes are TRBV20-1 and TRBJ1-1, with D unresolved. Trimming took 3 bases from V and 2 from J, leaving 13 bases between them. This CDR3 has 14 residues. CDR1 is DFQATT and CDR2 is SNEGSKA in the germline V gene (reference sequence). In nucleotides, the CDR3 is TGCAGTGCTAGTAACAGCCAATCCAACACTGAAGCTTTCTTT. Protein sequence: CSASNSQSNTEAFF.

The chain couples TRBV12-3 or TRBV12-4 to TRBJ2-3; 7 bases align to TRBD1. J was trimmed by 2 bases and V by 6 bases; bases with no gene match: 8. CDR3 length: 15 amino acids. The CDR3 loop is CASSPEGQYTDTQYF. CDR3 DNA: TGTGCCAGCAGCCCCGAGGGACAGTACACAGATACGCAGTATTTT.

This clonotype has a handful of counts. The chain carries TRBV4-2 and TRBJ1-2; D uncertain. Germline-derived CDR1 and CDR2 are LGHNA and YNFKEQ. This CDR3 has 16 amino acids. V was clipped by 0 bases and J by 7 bases, with 18 bases between them. The CDR3 spells CASSQDPYSGRSGYTF. CDR3 nucleotides: TGTGCCAGCAGCCAAGATCCCTATTCAGGAAGAAGTGGCTACACCTTC.

This clonotype was found a few times. This chain links TRBV5-1 with TRBJ2-7; the match to TRBD1 covers 9 bases. Germline-derived CDR1 and CDR2 are SGHRS and YFSETQ. Losses at the gene ends were 0 bases for V and 6 bases for J; bases not matched to a gene: 10. This CDR3 is built from 16 residues. This CDR3 is CASSLAGTGTGREQYF. For the CDR3, the DNA is TGCGCCAGCAGCTTGGCCGGGACAGGGACGGGACGCGAGCAGTACTTC.

About this clonotype itself: Here the CDR3 omits its conserved ending phenylalanine or tryptophan, so a read error is the likely source. The chain recombines TRBV9 with TRBJ1-2; the match to TRBD1 covers 9 bases. This CDR3 has 13 residues. Germline assignment: CDR1 SGDLS and CDR2 YYNGEE. After removal of 2 bases from V and 5 bases from J, the junction contained 1 base not matched to a gene. The DNA of the CDR3 is TGTGCCAGCAGCGTCGGACAGGGGTATGGCTACACCGTC. This codes for CASSVGQGYGYTV.

The rearrangement uses TRBV4-1 and TRBJ2-3; TRBD2 might be the D (7 bases). Trimming removed 3 bases at V and 1 base at J, with 14 bases between. Looked up from germline, CDR1 is MGHRA and CDR2 is YSYEKL. The CDR3 runs 16 residues. CDR3 amino acids: CASSHPTGGRTDTQYF. CDR3 DNA sequence: TGCGCCAGCAGCCATCCCACGGGGGGCCGCACAGATACGCAGTATTTT.